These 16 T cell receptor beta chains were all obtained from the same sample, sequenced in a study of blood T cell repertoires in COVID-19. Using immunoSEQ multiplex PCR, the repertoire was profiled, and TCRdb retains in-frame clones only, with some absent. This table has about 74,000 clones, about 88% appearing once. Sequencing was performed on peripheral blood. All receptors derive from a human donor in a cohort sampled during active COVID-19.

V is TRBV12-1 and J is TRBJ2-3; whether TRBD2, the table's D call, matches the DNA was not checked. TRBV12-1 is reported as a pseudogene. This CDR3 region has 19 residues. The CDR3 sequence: CASSWGLAGFPTTPDTQYF. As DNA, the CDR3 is TGTGCCAGCAGCTGGGGACTAGCGGGCTTCCCCACAACCCCAGATACGCAGTATTTT.

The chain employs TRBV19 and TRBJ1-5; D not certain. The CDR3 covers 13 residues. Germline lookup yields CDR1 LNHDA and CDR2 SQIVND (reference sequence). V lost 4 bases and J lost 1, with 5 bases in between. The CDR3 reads CASSTESNQPQHF. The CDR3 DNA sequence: TGTGCCAGTAGTACCGAGAGCAATCAGCCCCAGCATTTT.

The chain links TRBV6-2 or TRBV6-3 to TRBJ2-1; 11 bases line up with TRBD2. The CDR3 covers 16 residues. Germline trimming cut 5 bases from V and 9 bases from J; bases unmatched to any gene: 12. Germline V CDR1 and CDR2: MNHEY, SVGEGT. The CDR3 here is CASSPEPLAGVSEQFF. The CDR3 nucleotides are TGTGCCAGCAGTCCCGAGCCACTAGCGGGAGTAAGTGAGCAGTTCTTC.

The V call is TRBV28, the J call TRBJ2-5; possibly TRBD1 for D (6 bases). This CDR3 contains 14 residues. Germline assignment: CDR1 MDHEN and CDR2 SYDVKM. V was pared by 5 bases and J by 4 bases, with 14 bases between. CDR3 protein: CASSPVQGGETQYF. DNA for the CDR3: TGTGCCAGCAGTCCCGTACAGGGCGGAGAGACCCAGTACTTC.

The CDR3 DNA reads as TGTGCCAGCAGTTTCGGAACAGGTCATGGCTACACCTTC. Translating it yields CASSFGTGHGYTF. The chain has TRBV12-3 or TRBV12-4 and TRBJ1-2; D possibly corresponds to TRBD1 (5 bases). V was clipped by 3 bases and J by 6 bases, with 11 bases between them. The CDR3 contains 13 residues.

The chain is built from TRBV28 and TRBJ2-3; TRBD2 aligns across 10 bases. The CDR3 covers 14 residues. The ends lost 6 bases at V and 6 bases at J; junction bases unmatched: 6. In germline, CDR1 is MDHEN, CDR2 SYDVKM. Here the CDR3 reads CASRLAGGWDTQYF. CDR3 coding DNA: TGTGCCAGCAGATTAGCGGGAGGCTGGGATACGCAGTATTTT.

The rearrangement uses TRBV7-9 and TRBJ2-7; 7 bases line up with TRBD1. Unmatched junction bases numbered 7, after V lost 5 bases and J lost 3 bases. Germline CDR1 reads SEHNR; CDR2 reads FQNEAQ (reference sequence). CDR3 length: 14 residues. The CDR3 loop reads CASSRQGLGYEQYF. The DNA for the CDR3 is TGTGCCAGCAGCCGACAGGGATTGGGCTACGAGCAGTACTTC.

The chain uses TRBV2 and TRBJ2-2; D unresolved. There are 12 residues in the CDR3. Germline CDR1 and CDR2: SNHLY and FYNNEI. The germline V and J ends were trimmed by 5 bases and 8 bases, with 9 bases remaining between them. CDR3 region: CASSLREGELFF. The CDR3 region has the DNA TGTGCCAGCAGTCTAAGAGAAGGGGAGCTGTTTTTT.

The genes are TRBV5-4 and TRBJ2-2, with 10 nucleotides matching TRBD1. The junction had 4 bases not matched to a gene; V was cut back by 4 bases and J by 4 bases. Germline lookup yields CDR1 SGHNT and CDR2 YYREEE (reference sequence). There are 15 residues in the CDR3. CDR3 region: CASSTGTGVTGELFF. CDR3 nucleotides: TGTGCCAGCAGCACCGGGACAGGGGTCACCGGGGAGCTGTTTTTT.

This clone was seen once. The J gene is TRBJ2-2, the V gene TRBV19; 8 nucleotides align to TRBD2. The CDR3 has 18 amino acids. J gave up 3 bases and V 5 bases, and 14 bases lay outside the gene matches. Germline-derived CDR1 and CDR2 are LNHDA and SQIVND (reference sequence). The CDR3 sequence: CASSLTLAGATYTGELFF. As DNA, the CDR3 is TGTGCCAGTAGTCTGACTCTAGCGGGTGCTACCTACACCGGGGAGCTGTTTTTT.

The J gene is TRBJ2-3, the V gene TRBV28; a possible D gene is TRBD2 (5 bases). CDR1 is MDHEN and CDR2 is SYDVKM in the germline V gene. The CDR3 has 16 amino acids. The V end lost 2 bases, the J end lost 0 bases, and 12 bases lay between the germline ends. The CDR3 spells CASSLGVSGSTDTQYF. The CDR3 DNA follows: TGTGCCAGCAGTTTAGGGGTAAGCGGTAGCACAGATACGCAGTATTTT.

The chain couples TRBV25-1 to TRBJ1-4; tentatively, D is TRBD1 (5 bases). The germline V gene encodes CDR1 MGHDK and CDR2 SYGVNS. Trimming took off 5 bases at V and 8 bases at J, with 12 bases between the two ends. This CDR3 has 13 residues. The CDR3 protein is CASSRQGREKLFF. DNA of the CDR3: TGTGCCAGCAGTAGGCAGGGTCGGGAAAAACTGTTTTTT.

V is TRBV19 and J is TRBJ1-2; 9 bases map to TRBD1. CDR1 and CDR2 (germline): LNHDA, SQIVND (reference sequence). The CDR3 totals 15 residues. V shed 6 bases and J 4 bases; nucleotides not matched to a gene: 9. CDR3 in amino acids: CASSLTGTGLYGYTF. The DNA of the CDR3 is TGTGCCAGTAGCCTCACCGGGACAGGGCTCTATGGCTACACCTTC.

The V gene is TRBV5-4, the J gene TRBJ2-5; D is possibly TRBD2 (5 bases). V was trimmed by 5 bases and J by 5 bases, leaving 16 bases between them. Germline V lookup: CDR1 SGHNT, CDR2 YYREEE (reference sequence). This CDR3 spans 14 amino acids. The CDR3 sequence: CASSTPGNVETQYF. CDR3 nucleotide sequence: TGTGCCAGCAGTACGCCGGGAAATGTCGAGACCCAGTACTTC.

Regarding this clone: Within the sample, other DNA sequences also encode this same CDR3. The CDR3 here is CASSEGQSDQPQHF. CDR3 nucleotide sequence: TGTGCCAGCAGCGAGGGACAGTCAGATCAGCCCCAGCATTTT. V gene TRBV5-6 combines with J gene TRBJ1-5, with 7 bases that match TRBD1. Trimming at V came to 4 bases and at J to 5 bases, leaving 6 bases not matched to a gene. CDR1 and CDR2 from the germline V gene are SGHDT and YYEEEE. The CDR3 has 14 residues.

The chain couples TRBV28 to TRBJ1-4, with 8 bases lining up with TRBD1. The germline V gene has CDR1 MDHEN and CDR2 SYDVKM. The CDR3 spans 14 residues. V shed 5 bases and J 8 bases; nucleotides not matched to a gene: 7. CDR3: CASSPGQVYEKLFF. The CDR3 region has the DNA TGTGCCAGCAGTCCGGGACAGGTGTACGAAAAACTGTTTTTT.